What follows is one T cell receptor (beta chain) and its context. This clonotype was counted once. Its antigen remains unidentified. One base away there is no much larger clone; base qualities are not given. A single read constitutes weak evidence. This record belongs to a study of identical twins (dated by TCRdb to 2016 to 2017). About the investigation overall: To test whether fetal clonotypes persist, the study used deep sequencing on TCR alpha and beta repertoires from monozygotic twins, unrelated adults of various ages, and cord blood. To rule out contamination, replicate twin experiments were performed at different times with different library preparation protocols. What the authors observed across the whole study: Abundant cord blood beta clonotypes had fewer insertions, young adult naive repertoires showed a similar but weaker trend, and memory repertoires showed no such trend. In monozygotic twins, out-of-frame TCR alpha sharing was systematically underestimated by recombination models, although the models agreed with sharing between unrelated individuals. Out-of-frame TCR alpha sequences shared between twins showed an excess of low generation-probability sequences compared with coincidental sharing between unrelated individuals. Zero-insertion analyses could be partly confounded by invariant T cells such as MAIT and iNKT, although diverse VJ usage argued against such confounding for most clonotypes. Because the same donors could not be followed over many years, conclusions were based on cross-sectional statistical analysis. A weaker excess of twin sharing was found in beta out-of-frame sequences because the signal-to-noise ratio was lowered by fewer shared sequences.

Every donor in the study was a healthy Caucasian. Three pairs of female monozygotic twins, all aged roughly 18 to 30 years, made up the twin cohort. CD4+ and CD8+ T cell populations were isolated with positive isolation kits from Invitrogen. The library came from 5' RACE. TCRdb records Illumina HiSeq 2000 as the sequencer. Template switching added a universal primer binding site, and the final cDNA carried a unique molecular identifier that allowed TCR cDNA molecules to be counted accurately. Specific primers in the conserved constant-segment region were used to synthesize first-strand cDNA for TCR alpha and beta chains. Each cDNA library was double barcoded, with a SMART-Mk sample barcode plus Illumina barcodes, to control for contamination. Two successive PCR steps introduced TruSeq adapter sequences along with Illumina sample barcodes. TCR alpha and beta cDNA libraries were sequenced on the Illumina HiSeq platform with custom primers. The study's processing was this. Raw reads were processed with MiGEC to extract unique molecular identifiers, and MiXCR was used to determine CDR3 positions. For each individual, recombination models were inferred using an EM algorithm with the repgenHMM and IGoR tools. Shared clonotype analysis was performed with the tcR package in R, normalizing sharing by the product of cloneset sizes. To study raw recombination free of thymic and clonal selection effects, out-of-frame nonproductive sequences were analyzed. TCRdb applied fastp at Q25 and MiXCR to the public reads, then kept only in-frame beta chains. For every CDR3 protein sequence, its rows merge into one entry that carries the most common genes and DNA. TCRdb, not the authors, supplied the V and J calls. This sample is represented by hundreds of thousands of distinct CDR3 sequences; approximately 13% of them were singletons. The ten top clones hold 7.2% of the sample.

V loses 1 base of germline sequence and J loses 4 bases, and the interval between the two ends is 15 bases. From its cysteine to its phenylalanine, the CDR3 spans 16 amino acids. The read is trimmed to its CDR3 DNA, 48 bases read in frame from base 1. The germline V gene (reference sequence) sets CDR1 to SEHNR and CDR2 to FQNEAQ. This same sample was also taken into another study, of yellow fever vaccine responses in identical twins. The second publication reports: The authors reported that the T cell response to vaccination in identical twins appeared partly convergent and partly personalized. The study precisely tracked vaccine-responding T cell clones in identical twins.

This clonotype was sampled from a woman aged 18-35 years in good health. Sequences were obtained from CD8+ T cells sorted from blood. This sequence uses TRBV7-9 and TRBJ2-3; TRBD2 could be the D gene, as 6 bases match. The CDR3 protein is CASSLDLGSSADTQYF. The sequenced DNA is TGTGCCAGCAGCTTAGATCTCGGGAGTAGTGCAGATACGCAGTATTTT. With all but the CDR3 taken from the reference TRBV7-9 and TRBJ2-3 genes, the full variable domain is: DTGVSQNPRHKITKRGQNVTFRCDPISEHNRLYWYRQTLGQGPEFLTYFQNEAQLEKSRLLSDRFSAERPKGSFSTLEIQRTEQGDSAMYLCASSLDLGSSADTQYFGPGTRLTVL.